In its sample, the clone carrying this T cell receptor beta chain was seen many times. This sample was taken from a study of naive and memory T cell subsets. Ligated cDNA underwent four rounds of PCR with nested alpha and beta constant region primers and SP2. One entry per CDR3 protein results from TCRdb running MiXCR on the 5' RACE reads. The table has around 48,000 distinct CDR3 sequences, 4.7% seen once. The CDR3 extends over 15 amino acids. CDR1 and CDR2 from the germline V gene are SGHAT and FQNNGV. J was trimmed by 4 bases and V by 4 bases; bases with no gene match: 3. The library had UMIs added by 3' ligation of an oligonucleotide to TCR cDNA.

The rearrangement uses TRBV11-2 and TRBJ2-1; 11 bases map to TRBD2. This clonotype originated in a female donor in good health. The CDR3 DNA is TGTGCCAGCAGCTGGGGACTAGCGGTGTACAATGAGCAGTTCTTC. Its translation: CASSWGLAVYNEQFF.